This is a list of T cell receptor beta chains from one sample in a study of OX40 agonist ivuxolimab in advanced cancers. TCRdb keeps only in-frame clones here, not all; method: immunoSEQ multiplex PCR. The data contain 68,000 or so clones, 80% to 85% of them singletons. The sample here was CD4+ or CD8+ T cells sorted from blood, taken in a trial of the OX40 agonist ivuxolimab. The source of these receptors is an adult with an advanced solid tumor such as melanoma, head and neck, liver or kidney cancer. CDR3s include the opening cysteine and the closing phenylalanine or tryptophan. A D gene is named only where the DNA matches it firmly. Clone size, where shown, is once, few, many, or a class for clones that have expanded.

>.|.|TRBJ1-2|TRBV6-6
CASSFTGANGYTF
TGTGCCAGCAGTTTTACAGGTGCCAATGGCTACACCTTC
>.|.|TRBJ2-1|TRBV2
CASGAITSLDEQFF
TGTGCCAGCGGGGCGATAACTAGTTTGGATGAGCAGTTCTTC
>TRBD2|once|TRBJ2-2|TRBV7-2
CASSLLAGTGELFF
TGTGCCAGCAGCTTGTTAGCGGGAACCGGGGAGCTGTTTTTT
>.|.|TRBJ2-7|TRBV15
CATSRETAGYEQYF
TGTGCCACCAGCAGAGAGACGGCGGGCTACGAGCAGTACTTC
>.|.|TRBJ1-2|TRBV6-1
CASSPSRGEYGYTF
TGTGCCAGCAGTCCATCCCGAGGGGAGTATGGCTACACCTTC
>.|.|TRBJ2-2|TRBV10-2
CASSVLATSNTGELFF
TGCGCCAGCAGTGTGTTGGCGACCTCGAACACCGGGGAGCTGTTTTTT
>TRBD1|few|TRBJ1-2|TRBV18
CASSPALTGMAGYTF
TGTGCCAGCTCACCCGCTCTGACAGGGATGGCGGGCTACACCTTC
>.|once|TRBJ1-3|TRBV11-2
CASSLGQPGNTIYF
TGTGCCAGCAGCTTAGGGCAGCCGGGAAACACCATATATTTT
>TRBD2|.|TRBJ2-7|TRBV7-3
CASSPGGGLAYEQYF
TGTGCCAGCAGCCCCGGGGGGGGGCTGGCCTACGAGCAGTACTTC
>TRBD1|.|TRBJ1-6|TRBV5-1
CASSRDRENSPLHF
TGCGCCAGCAGTAGAGACAGGGAAAATTCACCCCTCCACTTT
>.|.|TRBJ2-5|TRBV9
CASSVSSGGETQYF
TGTGCCAGCAGCGTAAGTAGCGGCGGGGAGACCCAGTACTTC
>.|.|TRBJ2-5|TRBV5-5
CASSLAGETQYF
TGTGCCAGCAGCTTGGCAGGAGAGACCCAGTACTTC